This T cell receptor beta chain was profiled in a study of neoadjuvant anti-PD-1 for oral cavity cancer. About the research overall: Patients without progression got a fourth dose around day 43.

These newly diagnosed stage II-IVA oral cavity squamous cell carcinoma patients had no prior systemic or radiation treatment. Cohort: HPV-negative, locally advanced oral cavity squamous cell carcinoma patients. Method: immunoSEQ multiplex PCR; TCRdb's copy keeps in-frame clones and lacks some. The data show over 10,000 clones, around three fifths seen once. This clone was seen only a few times. Germline CDR1 is ENHRY and CDR2 is SYGVKD. V lost 6 bases and J 3 bases, leaving 18 bases between the germline ends. This CDR3 comprises 16 residues. The origin of this receptor is a person aged 35 to 85 with oral cavity squamous cell carcinoma. The chain is built from TRBV10-3 and TRBJ2-1, with unresolved D. The sample consisted of tumor tissue, taken before nivolumab (anti-PD-1) treatment. CDR3 loop: CAISALRVDVYNEQFF. The CDR3, as DNA: TGTGCCATCAGCGCCCTCCGGGTCGACGTCTACAATGAGCAGTTCTTC.